The clone carrying this T cell receptor (beta chain) was detected ten times or more. This record belongs to a study of spatial heterogeneity in lung cancer. The time point was: sample taken at primary tumor resection. Unsorted tumor, nontumor lung tissue or cryopreserved PBMC supplied the whole RNA. TCRdb passed the 5' RACE reads through MiXCR, listing each CDR3 protein once. The profile shows 12,000 to 15,000 distinct CDR3 sequences, approximately 8.5% of them singletons. The V end lost 6 bases, the J end lost 4 bases, and 24 bases lay between the germline ends. This CDR3 is 17 amino acids long. This chain connects TRBV12-3 or TRBV12-4 to TRBJ1-1; D possibly corresponds to TRBD1 (6 bases). Material: PBMCs, obtained at surgery. This receptor was identified in a female donor with early-stage non-small cell lung cancer. Here the CDR3 DNA reads TGTGCCAGCAGCCCAGGGGACCTGGTGGCGGGGGCCACTGAAGCTTTCTTT. It codes for CASSPGDLVAGATEAFF.